The 16 T cell receptor beta chains presented below share a single source sample, sequenced in a study. Each CDR3 protein gets one entry after TCRdb re-called the 5' RACE reads with MiXCR. The table shows approximately 44,000 distinct CDR3 sequences, with just under 30% occurring only once. The sample was memory CD4+ T cells sorted from a lymph node. The subset denotes: memory CD4+ T cells, CD4+CD45RO+CD25-. These receptors were taken from a female donor with breast cancer.

Regarding this clonotype: As the CDR3 is not closed by the conserved phenylalanine or tryptophan, this likely results from a read error. This rearrangement joins TRBV29-1 to TRBJ2-1, with 7 bases that match TRBD2. CDR3 size: 13 residues. CDR1 is SQVTM, CDR2 ANQGSEA, per germline. Trimming cost V 8 bases and J 8 bases; bases outside gene matches: 12. The chain's CDR3 is CSSSGGSLYEQFL. CDR3 in DNA: TGCAGCTCCTCGGGCGGGAGTCTGTATGAGCAGTTCCTC.

The chain couples TRBV7-9 to TRBJ1-4; no clear D gene. V gave up 1 base and J gave up 7 bases, with 7 bases separating them. The CDR3 has 13 residues. In germline, CDR1 is SEHNR, CDR2 FQNEAQ (reference sequence). CDR3 nucleotides: TGTGCCAGCAGCTTAGTGACGGGTGAAAAACTGTTTTTT. It translates to CASSLVTGEKLFF.

There are many counts of this clonotype. The chain is built from TRBV29-1 and TRBJ2-1; 9 nucleotides line up with TRBD1. This CDR3 is built from 17 residues. Germline trimming cut 4 bases from V and 8 bases from J; bases unmatched to any gene: 18. Germline V gene sequence: CDR1 SQVTM, CDR2 ANQGSEA. The CDR3 sequence is CSVVSPGTGTTVDEQFF. Here the CDR3 DNA reads TGCAGCGTTGTTTCCCCGGGGACAGGGACAACAGTTGATGAGCAGTTCTTC.

The chain is built from TRBV5-1 and TRBJ1-6; TRBD1 aligns across 7 bases. J lost 9 bases, V lost 8 bases, and 14 bases had no gene match. CDR1 and CDR2 from the germline V gene are SGHRS and YFSETQ. CDR3 length: 15 amino acids. The CDR3 nucleotides are TGCGCCAGTACCACAGGGGTCGTTGCGGGTTCACCCCTCCACTTT. This translates into CASTTGVVAGSPLHF. The variable domain in full, completed from reference TRBV5-1 and TRBJ1-6, reads KAGVTQTPRYLIKTRGQQVTLSCSPISGHRSVSWYQQTPGQGLQFLFEYFSETQRNKGNFPGRFSGRQFSNSRSEMNVSTLELGDSALYLCASTTGVVAGSPLHFGNGTRLTVT.

The table lists this clonotype with many counts. The rearrangement uses TRBV7-3 and TRBJ2-3; D might be TRBD2 (6 bases). The germline V gene has CDR1 SGHTA and CDR2 FQGTGA. Between the trimmed V and J ends, which lost 3 bases and 4 bases, there was a span of 8 bases. The CDR3 is 13 amino acids. CDR3 nucleotide sequence: TGTGCCAGCAGCTTGGGGGACTCAGATACGCAGTATTTT. Protein: CASSLGDSDTQYF.

The chain links TRBV30 to TRBJ2-7; D remains ambiguous. This CDR3 is built from 13 residues. Germline loops: CDR1 GTSNPN, CDR2 SVGIG (reference sequence). Trimming pared 0 bases from V and 6 bases from J, leaving 12 bases between. The DNA of the CDR3 is TGTGCCTGGAGTGTACAAGGGAATGGCGAGCAGTACTTC. Translated, it gives CAWSVQGNGEQYF.

This clonotype has only a few counts. The chain uses TRBV9 and TRBJ2-2, with D hard to call. The ends were cut back, 0 bases at V and 1 base at J, with 4 bases in the middle. The CDR3 covers 14 residues. Germline V lookup: CDR1 SGDLS, CDR2 YYNGEE. The CDR3 DNA reads TGTGCCAGCAGCGTAGTGCTGAACACCGGGGAGCTGTTTTTT. Its translation is CASSVVLNTGELFF.

This clonotype was counted only a few times. The chain employs TRBV7-2 and TRBJ1-2, with 8 bases aligning to TRBD1. With V trimmed by 5 bases and J by 6 bases, 5 bases remained unmatched. Germline-derived CDR1 and CDR2 are SGHTA and FQGNSA. This CDR3 region has 13 residues. The CDR3 nucleotides read TGTGCCAGCAGCACCCCGACAGGGGATGGCTACACCTTC. Translating gives CASSTPTGDGYTF.

The chain carries TRBV7-9 and TRBJ2-7; D unresolved. The CDR3 loop spans 14 amino acids. The V end was cut by 5 bases, the J end by 2 bases, with 13 bases between. The germline V gene encodes CDR1 SEHNR and CDR2 FQNEAQ (reference sequence). DNA of the CDR3: TGTGCCAGCAGCACTGAGACTCATCCCTACGAGCAGTACTTC. Protein product: CASSTETHPYEQYF.

This clonotype has just a few counts. V gene TRBV11-2 combines with J gene TRBJ2-7; D gene unclear. This CDR3 is built from 14 residues. Germline CDR1 reads SGHAT; CDR2 reads FQNNGV. Trimming pared 5 bases from V and 3 bases from J, leaving 14 bases between. As DNA, the CDR3 is TGTGCCAGCAGCCCCGTGGGGTTCGGCTACGAGCAGTACTTC. Its protein is CASSPVGFGYEQYF.

In regard to this clonotype: It is likely a read error, because the conserved phenylalanine at the end of the CDR3 is missing. This chain joins TRBV4-2 and TRBJ1-4, with 11 bases identical to TRBD1. The J segment lost 8 bases and the V segment lost 2 bases, leaving 4 bases of the junction unmatched. Germline CDR1 is LGHNA and CDR2 is YNFKEQ. CDR3 length: 15 residues. The DNA of the CDR3 is TGTGCCAGCAGCCAACCTGGGACAGGGGGAGAAAAACTGTTTTTA. This encodes CASSQPGTGGEKLFL.

In its sample, this clonotype was seen a few times. CDR3 amino acids: CASSQEDRRGTQETQYF. The CDR3, as DNA: TGTGCCAGCAGCCAAGAAGACCGGCGGGGGACTCAAGAGACCCAGTACTTC. V is TRBV4-2 and J is TRBJ2-5; the match to TRBD2 covers 7 bases. V lost 0 bases and J lost 2; bases outside the gene matches: 9. The CDR3 is 17 amino acids. The V gene's germline CDR1 is LGHNA and CDR2 YNFKEQ.

This clonotype has more than one count but fewer than ten. A read error may produce the germline difference seen at one junction end. The chain uses TRBV27 and TRBJ2-1, with 7 bases lining up with TRBD1. Germline V gene data show CDR1 as MNHEY and CDR2 as SMNVEV (reference sequence). The CDR3 length is 13 residues. The CDR3 here is CASSLTGSNVQFF. CDR3 nucleotides: TGTGCCAGCAGTTTGACAGGGTCCAATGTGCAGTTCTTC.

This clonotype was picked up a small number of times. The rearrangement links TRBV6-1 to TRBJ2-1; 7 positions agree with TRBD2. The CDR3 spans 15 residues. V was pared by 5 bases and J by 9 bases, with 13 bases of the junction left unmatched. The germline V gene encodes CDR1 MNHNS and CDR2 SASEGT. In DNA, the CDR3 is TGTGCCAGCAGTATAACGGGCGGGAGTACCGGTGAGCAGTTCTTC. Translation: CASSITGGSTGEQFF.

This clonotype appeared a few times. The rearrangement uses TRBV6-5 and TRBJ1-3; 7 bases align to TRBD1. With V trimmed by 4 bases and J by 1 base, 4 bases remained unmatched. CDR1 and CDR2 (germline): MNHEY, SVGAGI. This CDR3 contains 15 residues. CDR3 sequence reads: CASSSQTGSGNTIYF. CDR3 sequence (DNA): TGTGCCAGCAGTTCTCAGACAGGGTCTGGAAACACCATATATTTT.

Concerning this clonotype: The germline gene is not matched at one end of the junction; a read error may be the cause. The rearrangement links TRBV6-1 to TRBJ2-7; 7 nucleotides line up with TRBD2. Germline V gene data show CDR1 as MNHNS and CDR2 as SASEGT. This CDR3 is built from 14 residues. The CDR3 is CGSSLLAYPYEQYF. The CDR3 region has the DNA TGTGGCAGCAGTTTACTAGCGTATCCCTACGAGCAGTACTTC.